This T cell receptor (beta chain) came from a study of T cells in Graves' hyperthyroidism and ophthalmopathy. With 1 base removed from V and 6 bases from J, the gap between germline ends came to 11 bases. This CDR3 contains 13 residues. Per germline, CDR1 DFQATT and CDR2 SNEGSKA (reference sequence). Authors of the study amplified TCR beta CDR3 regions from RNA transcripts. The HTBI set primed first-round TCR CDR3 RT-PCR. Using its own MiXCR run on the multiplex PCR reads, TCRdb lists one record per CDR3 protein. This sample yields 500,000 to 550,000 distinct CDR3 sequences, of which just under 20% are seen a single time; 47% belongs to the top ten. Every diagnosis used clinical symptoms, serum thyroxine and TRAb, thyroid ultrasound and orbital computed tomography. In its sample, this clonotype was seen many times.

The chain couples TRBV20-1 to TRBJ2-3, with D tentatively TRBD1 or TRBD2 (5 bases each). The sequence was obtained from a man aged 35 to 55 with Graves' ophthalmopathy. Sequenced sample: blood. Here the CDR3 DNA reads TGCAGTGCTAGAGCGGGGACGGGGGATACGCAGTATTTT. Protein: CSARAGTGDTQYF.